This entry concerns a single T cell receptor beta chain. Antigen: not known. One junction end disagrees with the germline gene, perhaps due to a read error. The data were obtained in a study of T cells in Graves' hyperthyroidism and ophthalmopathy. This CDR3 spans 13 amino acids. CDR1 is LNHDA and CDR2 is SQIVND in the germline V gene (reference sequence). Amplification targeted TCR beta CDR3 regions from RNA transcripts. The TCR CDR3 first-round RT-PCR relied on the HTBI primer set. TCRdb processed the multiplex PCR reads anew with MiXCR; each CDR3 protein has one entry. Of roughly 520,000 distinct CDR3 sequences in the sample, roughly a quarter were seen once. Overall study findings and caveats: Blood held most thyroid clonotypes expanded above 0.001 frequency. In simple terms, a model built on 13 V-J features told ophthalmopathy apart from stable hyperthyroidism. Ophthalmopathy onset followed model prediction by a median roughly 6 months.

Specimen: blood. The J gene is TRBJ2-7, the V gene TRBV19; D not resolved. The TCR was taken from a woman aged 25 to 39 with Graves' ophthalmopathy. CDR3 bases: TGTGCCAGTAGTACGATAGGGTCCAACGATCAGTACTTC. Its translation: CASSTIGSNDQYF.